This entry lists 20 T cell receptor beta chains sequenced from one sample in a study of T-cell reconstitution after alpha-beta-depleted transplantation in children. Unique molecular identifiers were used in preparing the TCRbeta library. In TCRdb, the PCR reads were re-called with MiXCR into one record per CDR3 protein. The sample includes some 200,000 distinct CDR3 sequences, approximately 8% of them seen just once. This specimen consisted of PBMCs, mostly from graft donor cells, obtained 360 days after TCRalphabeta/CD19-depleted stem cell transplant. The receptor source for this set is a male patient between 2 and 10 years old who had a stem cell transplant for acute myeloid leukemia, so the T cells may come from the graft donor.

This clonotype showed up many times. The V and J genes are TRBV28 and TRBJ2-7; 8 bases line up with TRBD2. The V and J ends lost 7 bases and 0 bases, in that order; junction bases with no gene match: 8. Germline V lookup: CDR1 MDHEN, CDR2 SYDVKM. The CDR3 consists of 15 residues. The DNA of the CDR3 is TGTGCCAGCAACCGTGGCGGGGGGAGCTCCTACGAGCAGTACTTC. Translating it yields CASNRGGGSSYEQYF.

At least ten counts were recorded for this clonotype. CDR3 sequence reads: CASSLRLTGPQETQYF. The DNA of the CDR3 is TGCGCCAGCAGCTTGAGGTTGACAGGACCCCAAGAGACCCAGTACTTC. This sequence joins TRBV5-1 and TRBJ2-5; perhaps TRBD1 as D (6 bases). V shed 1 base and J shed 1 base, with 14 bases lying between them. The CDR3 spans 16 residues. Germline loops: CDR1 SGHRS, CDR2 YFSETQ.

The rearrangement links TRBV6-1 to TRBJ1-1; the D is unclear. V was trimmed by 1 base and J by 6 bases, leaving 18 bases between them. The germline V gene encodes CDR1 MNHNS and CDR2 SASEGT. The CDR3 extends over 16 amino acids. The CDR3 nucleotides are TGTGCCAGCAGTGAAGACCGGGGTCGGGGTAGGGCTGAAGCTTTCTTT. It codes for CASSEDRGRGRAEAFF.

As DNA, the CDR3 is TGTGCCAGCAGCCCCGCGATAGGTCCGAACACCGGGGAGCTGTTTTTT. Its translation: CASSPAIGPNTGELFF. V and J are TRBV13 and TRBJ2-2; D ambiguous. The V end lost 5 bases, the J end lost 0 bases, and 13 bases lay between the germline ends. This CDR3 spans 16 amino acids. The V gene's germline CDR1 is PRHDT and CDR2 FYEKMQ (reference sequence).

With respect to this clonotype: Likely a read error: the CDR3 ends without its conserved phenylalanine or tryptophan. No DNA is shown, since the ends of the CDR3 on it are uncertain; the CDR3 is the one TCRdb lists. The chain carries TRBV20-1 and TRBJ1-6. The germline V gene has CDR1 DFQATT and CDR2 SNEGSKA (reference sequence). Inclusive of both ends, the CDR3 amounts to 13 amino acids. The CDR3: CSSGQAPDLALQS.

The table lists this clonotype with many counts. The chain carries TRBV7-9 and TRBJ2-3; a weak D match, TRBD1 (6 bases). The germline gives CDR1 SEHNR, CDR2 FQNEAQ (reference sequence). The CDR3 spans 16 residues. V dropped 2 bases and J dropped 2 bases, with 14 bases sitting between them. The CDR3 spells CASSLRKGQPTDTQYF. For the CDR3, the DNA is TGTGCCAGCAGCTTACGAAAAGGACAGCCCACAGATACGCAGTATTTT.

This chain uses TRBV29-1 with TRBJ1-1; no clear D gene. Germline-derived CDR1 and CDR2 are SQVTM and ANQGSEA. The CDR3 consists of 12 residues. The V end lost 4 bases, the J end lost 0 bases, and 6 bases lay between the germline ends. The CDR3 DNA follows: TGCAGCGTTGGATGGCTGAACACTGAAGCTTTCTTT. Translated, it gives CSVGWLNTEAFF.

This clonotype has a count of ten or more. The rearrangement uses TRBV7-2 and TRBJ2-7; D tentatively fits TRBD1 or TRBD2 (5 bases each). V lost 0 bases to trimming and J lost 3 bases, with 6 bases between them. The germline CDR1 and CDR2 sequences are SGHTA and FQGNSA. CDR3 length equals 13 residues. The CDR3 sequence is CASSLARGYEQYF. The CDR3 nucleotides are TGTGCCAGCAGCTTAGCGAGGGGCTACGAGCAGTACTTC. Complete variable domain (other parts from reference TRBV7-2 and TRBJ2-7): GAGVSQSPSNKVTEKGKDVELRCDPISGHTALYWYRQSLGQGLEFLIYFQGNSAPDKSGLPSDRFSAERTGGSVSTLTIQRTQQEDSAVYLCASSLARGYEQYFGPGTRLTVT.

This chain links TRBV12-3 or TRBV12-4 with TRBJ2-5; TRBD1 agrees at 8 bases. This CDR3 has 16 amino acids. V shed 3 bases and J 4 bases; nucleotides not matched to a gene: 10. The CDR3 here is CASSFGGTGVGETQYF. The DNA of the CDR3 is TGTGCCAGCAGTTTCGGAGGGACAGGCGTCGGAGAGACCCAGTACTTC.

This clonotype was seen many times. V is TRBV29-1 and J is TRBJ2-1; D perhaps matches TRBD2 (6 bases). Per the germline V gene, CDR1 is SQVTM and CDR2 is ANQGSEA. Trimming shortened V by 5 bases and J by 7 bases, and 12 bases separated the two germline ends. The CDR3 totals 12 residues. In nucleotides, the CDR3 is TGCAGCGTTAGCGGAGGGGAGAATGAGCAGTTCTTC. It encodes CSVSGGENEQFF.

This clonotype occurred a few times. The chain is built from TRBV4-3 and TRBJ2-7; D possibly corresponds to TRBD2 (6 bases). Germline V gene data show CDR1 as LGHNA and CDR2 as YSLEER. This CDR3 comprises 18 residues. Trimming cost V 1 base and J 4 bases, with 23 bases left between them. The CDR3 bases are TGCGCCAGCAGCCAAGTCAGGGTAGGGGCCGTTGCGGGGTACGAGCAGTACTTC. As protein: CASSQVRVGAVAGYEQYF.

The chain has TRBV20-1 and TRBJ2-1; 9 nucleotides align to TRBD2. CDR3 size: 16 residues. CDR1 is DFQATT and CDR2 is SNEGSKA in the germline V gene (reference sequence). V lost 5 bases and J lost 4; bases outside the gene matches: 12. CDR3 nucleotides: TGCAGTGCTTCGGGACTAGCCAAGAGGGGATACAATGAGCAGTTCTTC. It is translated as CSASGLAKRGYNEQFF.

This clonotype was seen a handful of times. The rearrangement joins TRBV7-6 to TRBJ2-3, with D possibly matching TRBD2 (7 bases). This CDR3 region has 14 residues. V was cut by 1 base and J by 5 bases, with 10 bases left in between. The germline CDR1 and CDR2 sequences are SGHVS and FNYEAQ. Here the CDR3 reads CASSLGGGLDTQYF. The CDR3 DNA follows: TGTGCCAGCAGCTTAGGCGGGGGCTTAGATACGCAGTATTTT.

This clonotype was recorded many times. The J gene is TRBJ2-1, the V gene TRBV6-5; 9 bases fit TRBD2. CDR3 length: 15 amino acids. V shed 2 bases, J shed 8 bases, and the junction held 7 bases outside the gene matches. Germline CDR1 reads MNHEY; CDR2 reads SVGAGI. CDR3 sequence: CASSYGREGRDEQFF. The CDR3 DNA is TGTGCCAGCAGTTACGGGCGGGAGGGCCGCGATGAGCAGTTCTTC.

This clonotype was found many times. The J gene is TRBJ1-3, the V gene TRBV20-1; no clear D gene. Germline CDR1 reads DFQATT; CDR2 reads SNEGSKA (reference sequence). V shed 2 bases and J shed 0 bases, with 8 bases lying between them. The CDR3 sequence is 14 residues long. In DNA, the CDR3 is TGCAGTGCTAGACTACAACGCTCTGGAAACACCATATATTTT. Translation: CSARLQRSGNTIYF.

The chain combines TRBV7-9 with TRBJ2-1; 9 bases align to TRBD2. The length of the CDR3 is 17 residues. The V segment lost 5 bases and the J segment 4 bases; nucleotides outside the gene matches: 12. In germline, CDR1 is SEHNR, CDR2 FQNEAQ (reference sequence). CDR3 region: CASSPHALTSGYNEQFF. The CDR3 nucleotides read TGTGCCAGCAGCCCGCACGCTTTGACTAGCGGATACAATGAGCAGTTCTTC. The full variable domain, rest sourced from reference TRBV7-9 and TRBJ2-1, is DTGVSQNPRHKITKRGQNVTFRCDPISEHNRLYWYRQTLGQGPEFLTYFQNEAQLEKSRLLSDRFSAERPKGSFSTLEIQRTEQGDSAMYLCASSPHALTSGYNEQFFGPGTRLTVL.

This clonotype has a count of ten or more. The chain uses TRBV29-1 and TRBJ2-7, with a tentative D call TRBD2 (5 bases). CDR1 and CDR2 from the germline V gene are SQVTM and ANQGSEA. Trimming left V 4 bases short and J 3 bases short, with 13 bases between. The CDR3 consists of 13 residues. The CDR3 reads CSVVGRRHYEQYF. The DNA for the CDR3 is TGCAGCGTTGTTGGACGGAGGCACTACGAGCAGTACTTC.

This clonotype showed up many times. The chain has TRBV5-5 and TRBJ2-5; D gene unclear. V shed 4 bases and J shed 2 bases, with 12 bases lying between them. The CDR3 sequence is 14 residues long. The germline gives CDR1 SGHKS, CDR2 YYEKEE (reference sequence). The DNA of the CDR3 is TGTGCCAGCAGCCGCTATACACAGCAAGAGACCCAGTACTTC. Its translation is CASSRYTQQETQYF.

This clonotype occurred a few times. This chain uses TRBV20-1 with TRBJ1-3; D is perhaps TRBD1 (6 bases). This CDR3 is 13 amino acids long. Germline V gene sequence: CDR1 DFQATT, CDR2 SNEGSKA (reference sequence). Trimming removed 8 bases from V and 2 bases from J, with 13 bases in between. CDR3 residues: CSTYRTAGNTIYF. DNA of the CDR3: TGCAGTACATACCGGACAGCTGGAAACACCATATATTTT.

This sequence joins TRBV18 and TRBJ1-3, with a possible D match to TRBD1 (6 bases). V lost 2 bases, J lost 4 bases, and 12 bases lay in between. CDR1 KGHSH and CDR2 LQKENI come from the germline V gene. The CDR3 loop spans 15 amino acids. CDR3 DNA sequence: TGTGCCAGCTCACCAAAAGGGGGAACAGGAAACACCATATATTTT. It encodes CASSPKGGTGNTIYF.